Listed below are T cell receptor beta chains from one sample, sequenced in a study of blood T cell repertoires in COVID-19. Clones were read by immunoSEQ multiplex PCR, and TCRdb kept only the in-frame ones, dropping some. The table lists some 460,000 clones, roughly 90% of them singletons. Specimen: PBMCs or T cells enriched from blood (not recorded which). These TCRs come from a young woman who had recovered from COVID-19. Both conserved end residues are part of each CDR3. Fields, in order: CDR3 protein, CDR3 DNA, V gene, clone size, J gene, D gene. A D gene is named only where the DNA matches it firmly. The size field is filled for only some rows; it gives once, few, many or a size class.

CDR3 protein: CASSLDVRDEQYF
CDR3 DNA: TGTGCCAGCAGCTTAGATGTAAGAGACGAGCAGTACTTC
V gene: TRBV7-2
clone size: .
J gene: TRBJ2-7
D gene: .

CDR3 protein: CASSVVPRGYTF
CDR3 DNA: TGTGCCAGCAGTGTTGTCCCGAGGGGCTACACCTTC
V gene: TRBV25-1
clone size: .
J gene: TRBJ1-2
D gene: .

CDR3 protein: CASSDPSGTEAFF
CDR3 DNA: TGCGCCAGCAGCGACCCCTCAGGGACTGAAGCTTTCTTT
V gene: TRBV5-1
clone size: few
J gene: TRBJ1-1
D gene: .

CDR3 protein: CASSQTGGGNSPLHF
CDR3 DNA: TGTGCCAGCAGCCAAACGGGAGGTGGGAATTCACCCCTCCACTTT
V gene: TRBV4-2
clone size: .
J gene: TRBJ1-6
D gene: .

CDR3 protein: CASARDRENIQYF
CDR3 DNA: TGTGCCTCGGCCCGGGACAGGGAGAACATTCAGTACTTC
V gene: TRBV30
clone size: .
J gene: TRBJ2-4
D gene: TRBD1

CDR3 protein: CASSLLAGGANEQFF
CDR3 DNA: TGCGCCAGCAGCCTACTAGCGGGGGGTGCAAATGAGCAGTTCTTC
V gene: TRBV5-1
clone size: .
J gene: TRBJ2-1
D gene: TRBD2

CDR3 protein: CASSWEGSYNEQFF
CDR3 DNA: TGTGCCAGCAGCTGGGAGGGCTCCTACAATGAGCAGTTCTTC
V gene: TRBV7-9
clone size: once
J gene: TRBJ2-1
D gene: TRBD2

CDR3 protein: CAWSTGTGGSGNTIYF
CDR3 DNA: TGTGCCTGGAGCACCGGGACAGGGGGCTCTGGAAACACCATATATTTT
V gene: TRBV30
clone size: once
J gene: TRBJ1-3
D gene: TRBD1

CDR3 protein: CASSLTGGAVENTEAFF
CDR3 DNA: TGCGCCAGCAGCCTGACAGGGGGCGCCGTGGAAAACACTGAAGCTTTCTTT
V gene: TRBV5-1
clone size: .
J gene: TRBJ1-1
D gene: TRBD1

CDR3 protein: CSAPQGRGEFF
CDR3 DNA: TGCAGTGCGCCACAAGGGAGGGGGGAGTTCTTC
V gene: TRBV20-1
clone size: .
J gene: TRBJ2-1
D gene: .

CDR3 protein: CASSQDLGNGNSPLHF
CDR3 DNA: TGTGCCAGCAGCCAAGATCTCGGGAATGGTAATTCACCCCTCCACTTT
V gene: TRBV3-1/TRBV3-2
clone size: once
J gene: TRBJ1-6
D gene: .

CDR3 protein: CASSEAGGGQGDTDTQYF
CDR3 DNA: TGTGCCAGCAGTGAAGCGGGGGGCGGACAGGGGGACACAGATACGCAGTATTTT
V gene: TRBV2
clone size: .
J gene: TRBJ2-3
D gene: TRBD1

CDR3 protein: CASRRDRGPYSSYEQYF
CDR3 DNA: TGTGCCAGCCGCCGGGACAGGGGCCCCTATAGCTCCTACGAGCAGTACTTC
V gene: TRBV2
clone size: .
J gene: TRBJ2-7
D gene: TRBD1

CDR3 protein: CASSLDGSPRTQYF
CDR3 DNA: TGTGCCAGCAGCTTGGATGGGTCCCCTAGGACCCAGTACTTC
V gene: TRBV5-6
clone size: once
J gene: TRBJ2-5
D gene: .

CDR3 protein: CASSVEGPGGMPQHF
CDR3 DNA: TGTGCCAGCAGTGTAGAGGGCCCCGGGGGGATGCCCCAGCATTTT
V gene: TRBV2
clone size: .
J gene: TRBJ1-5
D gene: .

CDR3 protein: CASSKVIRDRGSYGYTF
CDR3 DNA: TGTGCCAGTAGTAAGGTGATCCGGGACAGGGGATCGTATGGCTACACCTTC
V gene: TRBV19
clone size: .
J gene: TRBJ1-2
D gene: TRBD1

CDR3 protein: CASTLLGETQYF
CDR3 DNA: TGCGCCAGCACCTTACTAGGGGAGACCCAGTACTTC
V gene: TRBV5-1
clone size: .
J gene: TRBJ2-5
D gene: .

CDR3 protein: CASSPSGLAQTNTGELFF
CDR3 DNA: TGCGCCAGCAGCCCATCTGGACTAGCGCAAACGAACACCGGGGAGCTGTTTTTT
V gene: TRBV5-1
clone size: few
J gene: TRBJ2-2
D gene: TRBD2

CDR3 protein: CASSLSRDRDYGYTF
CDR3 DNA: TGTGCCAGCAGTTTATCGAGGGACAGGGATTATGGCTACACCTTC
V gene: TRBV27
clone size: once
J gene: TRBJ1-2
D gene: TRBD1

CDR3 protein: CASSVGLSSYEQYF
CDR3 DNA: TGTGCCAGCAGCGTAGGACTGAGCTCCTACGAGCAGTACTTC
V gene: TRBV9
clone size: .
J gene: TRBJ2-7
D gene: .

CDR3 protein: CSVKSPGGTEAFF
CDR3 DNA: TGCAGCGTGAAGTCCCCCGGGGGCACTGAAGCTTTCTTT
V gene: TRBV29-1
clone size: .
J gene: TRBJ1-1
D gene: .

CDR3 protein: CASNQPTVGEAFF
CDR3 DNA: TGTGCCAGTAATCAGCCGACAGTGGGTGAAGCTTTCTTT
V gene: TRBV19
clone size: .
J gene: TRBJ1-1
D gene: .

CDR3 protein: CASAQEDYNEQFF
CDR3 DNA: TGTGCCAGCGCCCAAGAGGACTACAATGAGCAGTTCTTC
V gene: TRBV7-8
clone size: .
J gene: TRBJ2-1
D gene: .

CDR3 protein: CASSPPGTVGYTF
CDR3 DNA: TGTGCCAGCTCACCTCCCGGGACAGTTGGCTACACCTTC
V gene: TRBV18
clone size: few
J gene: TRBJ1-2
D gene: TRBD1

CDR3 protein: CASSLVDRGREKLFF
CDR3 DNA: TGTGCCAGCAGTTTAGTTGACAGGGGGAGGGAAAAACTGTTTTTT
V gene: TRBV28
clone size: .
J gene: TRBJ1-4
D gene: TRBD1

CDR3 protein: CASSLIDSEAFF
CDR3 DNA: TGCGCCAGCAGCTTGATAGACTCTGAAGCTTTCTTT
V gene: TRBV5-1
clone size: .
J gene: TRBJ1-1
D gene: .

CDR3 protein: CASSQEWVGGYGYTF
CDR3 DNA: TGTGCCAGCAGCCAAGAGTGGGTAGGAGGTTATGGCTACACCTTC
V gene: TRBV4-2
clone size: .
J gene: TRBJ1-2
D gene: .

CDR3 protein: CASSLGGGFEAFF
CDR3 DNA: TGTGCCAGCAGCTTGGGAGGAGGCTTTGAAGCTTTCTTT
V gene: TRBV5-4
clone size: .
J gene: TRBJ1-1
D gene: .

CDR3 protein: CASSQERRAGYTF
CDR3 DNA: TGTGCCAGCAGCCAAGAACGGAGGGCGGGCTACACCTTC
V gene: TRBV14
clone size: .
J gene: TRBJ1-2
D gene: .

CDR3 protein: CASSVGVTGTGLSTNEKLFF
CDR3 DNA: TGTGCCAGCAGCGTAGGAGTTACCGGGACAGGGTTGTCGACTAATGAAAAACTGTTTTTT
V gene: TRBV9
clone size: .
J gene: TRBJ1-4
D gene: TRBD1

CDR3 protein: CASSHDGQGEIF
CDR3 DNA: TGTGCCAGCAGCCACGACGGACAGGGTGAAATCTTC
V gene: TRBV3-1/TRBV3-2
clone size: .
J gene: TRBJ2-1
D gene: TRBD1

CDR3 protein: CSVDKGVRETQYF
CDR3 DNA: TGCAGCGTGGATAAGGGGGTGAGGGAGACCCAGTACTTC
V gene: TRBV29-1
clone size: .
J gene: TRBJ2-5
D gene: .

CDR3 protein: CASREEGQQPQHF
CDR3 DNA: TGTGCCAGTAGGGAGGAGGGGCAACAGCCCCAGCATTTT
V gene: TRBV19
clone size: .
J gene: TRBJ1-5
D gene: .

CDR3 protein: CASSSIDRITYEQYF
CDR3 DNA: TGTGCCAGCAGTTCAATCGACAGGATTACCTACGAGCAGTACTTC
V gene: TRBV27
clone size: .
J gene: TRBJ2-7
D gene: .

CDR3 protein: CASSFTGKGNEKLFF
CDR3 DNA: TGTGCCAGCAGTTTTACAGGGAAGGGGAATGAAAAACTGTTTTTT
V gene: TRBV28
clone size: .
J gene: TRBJ1-4
D gene: .

CDR3 protein: CAISEVDLLTPATNEKLFF
CDR3 DNA: TGTGCCATCAGTGAGGTCGACTTACTTACCCCAGCAACTAATGAAAAACTGTTTTTT
V gene: TRBV10-3
clone size: .
J gene: TRBJ1-4
D gene: .

CDR3 protein: CASSQVGYGATQETQYF
CDR3 DNA: TGCGCCAGCAGCCAAGTAGGATACGGAGCCACCCAAGAGACCCAGTACTTC
V gene: TRBV4-1
clone size: .
J gene: TRBJ2-5
D gene: .

CDR3 protein: CASEGQIDGYTF
CDR3 DNA: TGTGCCAGCGAGGGACAGATCGATGGCTACACCTTC
V gene: TRBV12-3/TRBV12-4
clone size: .
J gene: TRBJ1-2
D gene: TRBD1

CDR3 protein: CASSSPGTGFKQFF
CDR3 DNA: TGCGCCAGCAGCAGTCCCGGGACAGGGTTCAAGCAGTTCTTC
V gene: TRBV5-1
clone size: once
J gene: TRBJ2-1
D gene: TRBD1

CDR3 protein: CASSTDTGYGYTF
CDR3 DNA: TGTGCCAGTAGTACCGATACAGGGTATGGCTACACCTTC
V gene: TRBV19
clone size: .
J gene: TRBJ1-2
D gene: .

CDR3 protein: CASKPSQGHYGYTF
CDR3 DNA: TGTGCCAGTAAACCGAGCCAGGGGCACTATGGCTACACCTTC
V gene: TRBV19
clone size: .
J gene: TRBJ1-2
D gene: .

CDR3 protein: CASSVAGGGPRETQYF
CDR3 DNA: TGTGCCAGCAGTGTGGCGGGGGGGGGCCCCCGAGAGACCCAGTACTTC
V gene: TRBV2
clone size: once
J gene: TRBJ2-5
D gene: TRBD2

CDR3 protein: CASTSPGLAGGPSNNEQFF
CDR3 DNA: TGCGCCAGCACCTCACCTGGACTAGCGGGGGGGCCGAGTAACAATGAGCAGTTCTTC
V gene: TRBV4-1
clone size: once
J gene: TRBJ2-1
D gene: TRBD2

CDR3 protein: CASSSYTVNTEAFF
CDR3 DNA: TGTGCCAGCAGTTCCTATACGGTCAACACTGAAGCTTTCTTT
V gene: TRBV27
clone size: .
J gene: TRBJ1-1
D gene: .

CDR3 protein: CASSQDRDTGELFF
CDR3 DNA: TGTGCCAGCAGCCAAGACAGGGACACCGGGGAGCTGTTTTTT
V gene: TRBV3-1/TRBV3-2
clone size: .
J gene: TRBJ2-2
D gene: .